Presented here are 14 T cell receptor beta chains from one specimen sequenced in a study of blood T cells in healthy people across ages (dated by TCRdb to between 2014 and 2017). Libraries were made using 5' RACE. This sample was sequenced with an Illumina HiSeq 2500. The second PCR ran for about 6 to 11 cycles and used a J-beta primer mix along with a sample-barcoded 5' primer. TCRdb reanalyzed the raw reads on its own, using fastp at Q25 for trimming and MiXCR for clone calling, and kept in-frame beta chains. Every distinct CDR3 protein forms one entry, paired with its most common genes and DNA. This sample comprises 1.5 million or so distinct CDR3 sequences, about 40% of them detected only once. The ten largest clones capture 7.9% of the sample. Sequencing was performed on blood. The receptors come from a woman between 18 and 29 years old in good health.

The chain combines TRBV7-2 with TRBJ2-2; no clear D. The CDR3 extends over 15 amino acids. V shed 1 base and J shed 4 bases, with 10 bases lying between them. CDR1 SGHTA and CDR2 FQGNSA come from the germline V gene. The CDR3 DNA is TGTGCCAGCAGCTTAGGGGGAATGGTCACCGGGGAGCTGTTTTTT. Translating it yields CASSLGGMVTGELFF.

V is TRBV29-1 and J is TRBJ1-2; D uncertain. Trimming removed 4 bases from V and 0 bases from J, with 12 bases in between. Germline loops: CDR1 SQVTM, CDR2 ANQGSEA. This CDR3 region has 14 residues. The chain's CDR3 is CSVGVGQSNYGYTF. DNA for the CDR3: TGCAGCGTTGGCGTAGGGCAATCTAACTATGGCTACACCTTC.

V and J are TRBV5-1 and TRBJ2-3; no firm D call. V dropped 4 bases and J dropped 0 bases, with 15 bases sitting between them. Per germline, CDR1 SGHRS and CDR2 YFSETQ. The CDR3 is 16 residues long. DNA of the CDR3: TGCGCCAGCAGCCTTGGAGCGCTCGGTAGCACAGATACGCAGTATTTT. This encodes CASSLGALGSTDTQYF.

This clonotype was counted only a few times. The V gene is TRBV7-2, the J gene TRBJ2-1; 9 nucleotides match TRBD2. Germline CDR1 is SGHTA and CDR2 is FQGNSA. V shed 2 bases, J shed 6 bases, and the junction held 8 bases outside the gene matches. The CDR3 consists of 16 residues. CDR3: CASSLFFGTSSNEQFF. DNA of the CDR3: TGTGCCAGCAGCTTATTTTTTGGGACTAGCAGCAATGAGCAGTTCTTC.

The rearrangement links TRBV7-9 to TRBJ1-4; D remains ambiguous. Germline V lookup: CDR1 SEHNR, CDR2 FQNEAQ (reference sequence). The CDR3 is 14 amino acids. V lost 2 bases and J lost 7, with 11 bases in between. CDR3 protein: CASSLTPLGEKLFF. As DNA, the CDR3 is TGTGCCAGCAGCTTAACCCCCTTGGGTGAAAAACTGTTTTTT.

This clonotype was recorded at least ten times. CDR3 residues: CASSLVASGGGEQYF. The CDR3 coding sequence is TGTGCCAGCAGTTTAGTGGCTAGCGGGGGGGGCGAGCAGTACTTC. The rearrangement uses TRBV12-3 or TRBV12-4 and TRBJ2-7; TRBD2 matches 12 bases. Losses at the gene ends were 1 base for V and 6 bases for J; bases not matched to a gene: 4. The CDR3 sequence is 15 residues long.

This clonotype turned up a few times. This rearrangement joins TRBV6-5 to TRBJ2-4, with D perhaps TRBD1 or TRBD2 (5 bases each). CDR1 is MNHEY and CDR2 is SVGAGI in the germline V gene. This CDR3 comprises 14 residues. V was pared by 2 bases and J by 2 bases, with 7 bases between. The chain's CDR3 is CASSYGTSKNIQYF. In DNA form, the CDR3 reads TGTGCCAGCAGTTACGGGACCTCCAAAAACATTCAGTACTTC.

Only a few counts were recorded for this clonotype. The rearrangement links TRBV7-2 to TRBJ2-3; perhaps D is TRBD1 or TRBD2 (5 bases each). CDR3 length: 15 amino acids. Germline assignment: CDR1 SGHTA and CDR2 FQGNSA. Trimming pared 4 bases from V and 6 bases from J, leaving 17 bases between. The CDR3: CASSSRGGNSDTQYF. The CDR3 nucleotides are TGTGCCAGCAGCTCGCGTGGGGGAAATTCGGATACGCAGTATTTT.

V usage is TRBV10-3 and J usage is TRBJ2-7, with TRBD2 matching over 7 bases. Germline V gives CDR1 ENHRY, CDR2 SYGVKD. The CDR3 loop spans 14 amino acids. V lost 11 bases and J lost 5; bases outside the gene matches: 15. Written as DNA, the CDR3 is TGTGCCTTCTCAGGGAGGGCCGGAGGCGACGAGCAGTACTTC. Protein sequence: CAFSGRAGGDEQYF.

J is TRBJ2-3 and V is TRBV3-1; tentatively, D is TRBD2 (5 bases). The germline V gene encodes CDR1 LGHDT and CDR2 YNNKEL (reference sequence). V lost 0 bases and J 8 bases, leaving 9 bases between the germline ends. This CDR3 has 13 residues. In DNA form, the CDR3 reads TGTGCCAGCAGCCAAGATCGCGCGGGTACGCAGTATTTT. As protein: CASSQDRAGTQYF.

This sequence joins TRBV9 and TRBJ2-5; no clear D. Germline V lookup: CDR1 SGDLS, CDR2 YYNGEE. V gave up 0 bases and J gave up 1 base, with 4 bases separating them. This CDR3 is built from 13 residues. CDR3 loop: CASSVEVQETQYF. DNA of the CDR3: TGTGCCAGCAGCGTAGAAGTCCAAGAGACCCAGTACTTC.

There are a few counts of this clonotype. J is TRBJ2-6 and V is TRBV4-2; D might be TRBD1 or TRBD2, each matching 5 bases. The CDR3 is 17 amino acids. V gave up 7 bases and J gave up 6 bases, with 22 bases separating them. Germline V gene data show CDR1 as LGHNA and CDR2 as YNFKEQ. CDR3 DNA sequence: TGTGCCAGCACACCAGATGGGACGAGGAACGAGGCCAACGTCCTGACTTTC. It specifies CASTPDGTRNEANVLTF.

The chain has TRBV20-1 and TRBJ2-7; 8 bases align to TRBD2. The CDR3 totals 15 residues. Unmatched junction bases numbered 5, after V lost 0 bases and J lost 1 base. Per germline, CDR1 DFQATT and CDR2 SNEGSKA (reference sequence). The CDR3 is CSARDLSSGSYEQYF. CDR3 bases: TGCAGTGCTAGAGATTTGTCTAGCGGGTCCTACGAGCAGTACTTC.

The J gene is TRBJ2-1, the V gene TRBV4-2; 10 nucleotides agree with TRBD2. The J call may be wrong; the DNA end is better matched by TRBJ2-7. CDR1 is LGHNA and CDR2 is YNFKEQ in the germline V gene. CDR3 length equals 20 residues. CDR3 in DNA: TGTGCCAGCAGCCAAGAAAGACTGGTTCCGGGACTAGCGTCCTACAATGAGCAGTACTTC. It is translated as CASSQERLVPGLASYNEQYF.